This TCR beta chain was found in a study of cytomegalovirus exposure and HLA in healthy donors. Study-wide results and limits: Under in vitro conditions, a few CMV-associated chains were confirmed as specific for CMV antigens. In a later analysis, most CMV-associated TCR beta chains appeared HLA-restricted.

Primers included in the PCR were 60 Vbeta and 13 Jbeta primers. In the authors' methods: About 12 million of about 88 million unique TCR beta chains were shared, per a later count. The data were produced by immunoSEQ multiplex PCR, yet TCRdb's version contains in-frame clones alone and is incomplete. V and J calls and clone size follow that table, whereas D and trimming were derived from the DNA. The sample lists about 65,000 clones; approximately 60% were seen once. Turning to this clone: Antigen unknown.

The CDR3 is made up of 14 amino acids. The germline V gene has CDR1 SGHAT and CDR2 FQNNGV. V dropped 1 base and J dropped 5 bases, with 8 bases sitting between them. The sequence came from a man aged 25 to 40 in good health and CMV-seronegative. The sequencing sample was made of PBMCs. V usage is TRBV11-2 and J usage is TRBJ1-4, with D unresolved. The CDR3: CASSLVGLNEKLFF. In nucleotides, the CDR3 is TGTGCCAGCAGCTTAGTCGGGTTAAATGAAAAACTGTTTTTT.